The 29 T cell receptor beta chains listed next were all sequenced from one sample in a study of Graves' ophthalmopathy and Graves' hyperthyroidism. RNA served as the template for amplifying TCR beta CDR3 regions. Investigators did first-round RT-PCR with HTBI primers, then second-round multiplex PCR. TCRdb reprocessed the multiplex PCR reads via MiXCR and lists one record per CDR3 protein. The top ten clones hold more than 9.5% of a sample with around 1,200,000 distinct CDR3 sequences, roughly two fifths of them seen once. Source material: peripheral blood or thyroid tissue (not recorded which). The origin of the receptors is an adult man with Graves' hyperthyroidism.

This clonotype was picked up many times. V and J are TRBV7-9 and TRBJ2-5; the D gene could be TRBD1 or TRBD2 (5 bases each). In germline, CDR1 is SEHNR, CDR2 FQNEAQ (reference sequence). V dropped 6 bases and J dropped 4 bases, with 18 bases sitting between them. CDR3 length equals 15 residues. The CDR3 region has the DNA TGTGCCAGCAGGGGTACAAAGGGGAGTTCAGAGACCCAGTACTTC. It yields the protein CASRGTKGSSETQYF.

This clonotype was observed a few times. CDR3 residues: CASSFSGAGYTF. The CDR3 bases are TGTGCCAGCAGTTTCTCAGGGGCTGGCTACACCTTC. The rearrangement links TRBV28 to TRBJ1-2; D is possibly TRBD1 (6 bases). Trimming took 3 bases from V and 7 from J, leaving 9 bases between them. Germline V gene sequence: CDR1 MDHEN, CDR2 SYDVKM. This CDR3 has 12 amino acids.

Points on this clonotype: One base away lies a much larger clone, so this may be a sequencing read error. The rearrangement links TRBV14 to TRBJ2-2; 7 bases are a match to TRBD1. The CDR3 totals 16 residues. Germline CDR1 SGHDN, CDR2 FVKESK. This CDR3 is CASSQTTGFDTGELLF. Here the CDR3 DNA reads TGTGCCAGCAGCCAAACGACAGGGTTTGACACCGGGGAGCTGCTTTTT.

This clonotype was counted a few times. This chain connects TRBV4-3 to TRBJ2-5, with 8 bases matching TRBD2. This CDR3 contains 13 residues. The germline V gene encodes CDR1 LGHNA and CDR2 YSLEER. V was pared by 3 bases and J by 4 bases, with 1 base of the junction left unmatched. The CDR3 coding sequence is TGCGCCAGCAGCCAGAGCGGGAGAGAGACCCAGTACTTC. It is translated as CASSQSGRETQYF.

A note on this clonotype: This clone may be a read error of a much larger clone one base away. The chain uses TRBV7-8 and TRBJ1-1, with D hard to call. The CDR3 length is 13 residues. V was trimmed by 6 bases and J by 13 bases, leaving 21 bases between them. Germline CDR1 SGHVS, CDR2 FQNEAQ. CDR3 sequence reads: CASSEVRRAQVFF. CDR3 in DNA: TGTGCCAGCAGTGAAGTAAGGCGGGCCCAAGTTTTCTTT.

This chain connects TRBV19 to TRBJ2-5, with D tentatively TRBD1 or TRBD2 (5 bases each). V was pared by 4 bases and J by 4 bases, with 16 bases between. CDR3 length equals 15 residues. The germline CDR1 and CDR2 sequences are LNHDA and SQIVND (reference sequence). The CDR3 coding sequence is TGTGCCAGTAGTACCCAGGGAGTTCTTTTAGAGACCCAGTACTTC. Its protein is CASSTQGVLLETQYF.

The J gene is TRBJ2-2, the V gene TRBV4-2; D tentatively reads TRBD1 or TRBD2 (6 bases each). CDR1 and CDR2 (germline): LGHNA, YNFKEQ. Trimming shortened V by 6 bases and J by 5 bases, and 19 bases separated the two germline ends. The CDR3 is made up of 16 amino acids. The CDR3 is CASSYSSQGRTGELFF. CDR3 nucleotides: TGTGCCAGCAGTTACTCGAGTCAGGGGAGGACCGGGGAGCTGTTTTTT.

This clonotype came up a few times. The genes are TRBV29-1 and TRBJ1-1; 11 bases align to TRBD1. The CDR3 totals 17 residues. The J segment lost 1 base and the V segment lost 8 bases, leaving 15 bases of the junction unmatched. Germline V CDR1 and CDR2: SQVTM, ANQGSEA. In DNA form, the CDR3 reads TGCAGCAGTCCCCAACCCGGGACAGGGGGTAGGAACACTGAAGCTTTCTTT. It codes for CSSPQPGTGGRNTEAFF. Combining the CDR3 with reference TRBV29-1 and TRBJ1-1 gives the whole variable domain SAVISQKPSRDICQRGTSLTIQCQVDSQVTMMFWYRQQPGQSLTLIATANQGSEATYESGFVIDKFPISRPNLTFSTLTVSNMSPEDSSIYLCSSPQPGTGGRNTEAFFGQGTRLTVV.

This chain uses TRBV5-1 with TRBJ2-5; 8 positions match TRBD1. The CDR3 totals 15 residues. The V gene end was trimmed by 5 bases and the J gene end by 5 bases; junction bases not matched to a gene: 11. Germline loops: CDR1 SGHRS, CDR2 YFSETQ. CDR3 DNA: TGCGCCAGCAGGGACAATCCAGGGGGCGTCGAGACCCAGTACTTC. It is translated as CASRDNPGGVETQYF.

This clonotype came up a few times. J is TRBJ1-3 and V is TRBV7-9; D gene unclear. This CDR3 region has 15 residues. Germline V gives CDR1 SEHNR, CDR2 FQNEAQ (reference sequence). The germline V and J ends were trimmed by 6 bases and 0 bases, with 12 bases remaining between them. CDR3 residues: CASRPNADSGNTIYF. CDR3 coding DNA: TGTGCCAGCAGACCGAATGCTGACTCTGGAAACACCATATATTTT.

This clonotype was detected only a few times. The chain uses TRBV11-2 and TRBJ1-4, with D possibly matching TRBD1 (5 bases). The CDR3 has 13 residues. V lost 5 bases and J 10 bases, leaving 14 bases between the germline ends. Germline values: CDR1 SGHAT, CDR2 FQNNGV. The CDR3 here is CASSPGGKRKLFF. The CDR3, as DNA: TGTGCCAGCAGCCCCGGGGGGAAACGAAAACTGTTTTTT.

This clonotype was found many times. The chain is built from TRBV7-9 and TRBJ1-1; TRBD1 is a possible D gene (6 bases). The CDR3 loop spans 14 amino acids. Trimming stripped 2 bases from V and 1 base from J, with 8 bases between. Per the germline V gene, CDR1 is SEHNR and CDR2 is FQNEAQ (reference sequence). The CDR3 region is CASSLLGGNTEAFF. The CDR3 DNA follows: TGTGCCAGCAGCTTACTAGGGGGGAACACTGAAGCTTTCTTT.

The rearrangement uses TRBV20-1 and TRBJ1-1; a weak D match, TRBD1 (5 bases). The germline gives CDR1 DFQATT, CDR2 SNEGSKA (reference sequence). There are 15 residues in the CDR3. V shed 3 bases and J shed 1 base, with 15 bases lying between them. The CDR3 region is CSARATGTANTEAFF. The CDR3, as DNA: TGCAGTGCTAGGGCGACCGGGACGGCGAACACTGAAGCTTTCTTT.

Of note for this clonotype: A read error may explain this, as a much larger clone is one base away. V gene TRBV7-2 combines with J gene TRBJ1-5, with a possible D match to TRBD1 (6 bases). There are 15 residues in the CDR3. Germline V gene lookup returns CDR1 SGHTA and CDR2 FQGNSA. CDR3 nucleotide sequence: TGTGCCACCAGCTTAGGAGGGGGGGGCCCGGAGCCCCAGCATTTT. Encoded protein: CATSLGGGGPEPQHF. Using reference TRBV7-2 and TRBJ1-5 for the parts outside the CDR3, the full variable domain is GAGVSQSPSNKVTEKGKDVELRCDPISGHTALYWYRQSLGQGLEFLIYFQGNSAPDKSGLPSDRFSAERTGGSVSTLTIQRTQQEDSAVYLCATSLGGGGPEPQHFGDGTRLSIL.

V usage is TRBV7-3 and J usage is TRBJ2-7; the D gene is possibly TRBD1 (5 bases). The germline CDR1 and CDR2 sequences are SGHTA and FQGTGA. V was cut by 6 bases and J by 10 bases, with 22 bases left in between. This CDR3 is built from 14 residues. The CDR3 protein is CASRSDSTPQAQYF. The CDR3, as DNA: TGTGCCAGCAGAAGCGACAGTACCCCGCAGGCCCAGTACTTC.

The rearrangement links TRBV4-3 to TRBJ2-5; D gene uncertain. Germline lookup yields CDR1 LGHNA and CDR2 YSLEER. The CDR3 sequence is 15 residues long. V was shortened by 0 bases and J by 1 base, with 9 bases between the two germline ends. The CDR3, as DNA: TGCGCCAGCAGCCAAGACCCGGCGATCCAAGAGACCCAGTACTTC. This encodes CASSQDPAIQETQYF.

As to this clonotype: Since the CDR3 does not end with the conserved phenylalanine or tryptophan, this likely comes from a read error. The DNA is omitted, as the CDR3 cannot be located on it reliably, and the CDR3 follows TCRdb's listing. The chain has TRBV15 and TRBJ2-6; TRBD2 is the table's D call, not checked against the DNA. Germline CDR1 LNHNV, CDR2 YYDKDF (reference sequence). The CDR3 length is 8 residues, termini included. CDR3: CATSRVTS.

The rearrangement uses TRBV7-9 and TRBJ2-7; no clear D gene. Germline CDR1 and CDR2: SEHNR and FQNEAQ (reference sequence). Between the trimmed V and J ends, which lost 6 bases and 1 base, there was a span of 19 bases. The CDR3 contains 16 residues. The CDR3 spells CASSLIDGFGSYEQYF. For the CDR3, the DNA is TGTGCCAGCAGTCTGATAGACGGATTCGGATCCTACGAGCAGTACTTC.

The chain links TRBV7-9 to TRBJ2-7, with 9 positions matching TRBD2. This CDR3 spans 15 amino acids. The V gene's germline CDR1 is SEHNR and CDR2 FQNEAQ (reference sequence). The V segment lost 2 bases and the J segment 5 bases; nucleotides outside the gene matches: 7. The CDR3 here is CASSLRGGRDHEQYF. The DNA of the CDR3 is TGTGCCAGCAGCTTAAGGGGCGGGAGGGACCACGAGCAGTACTTC.

This clonotype was detected once. This sequence joins TRBV7-9 and TRBJ1-2; D might be TRBD1 (6 bases). CDR1 is SEHNR, CDR2 FQNEAQ, per germline (reference sequence). CDR3 length: 16 amino acids. V was shortened by 8 bases and J by 1 base, with 20 bases between the two germline ends. The CDR3 DNA is TGTGCCAGCGGGTTCGGGTCGACAGGCGTTAACTATGGCTACACCTTC. This encodes CASGFGSTGVNYGYTF.

This clonotype was observed many times. V gene TRBV5-1 combines with J gene TRBJ1-6, with TRBD1 matching 9 bases. V gave up 3 bases and J gave up 14 bases; unmatched junction bases: 6. This CDR3 comprises 13 residues. CDR1 SGHRS and CDR2 YFSETQ come from the germline V gene. The CDR3 region is CASSSGQGRTLHF. The CDR3 coding sequence is TGCGCCAGCAGCTCCGGACAGGGGCGGACCCTCCACTTT.

This chain connects TRBV10-2 to TRBJ2-7, with D perhaps TRBD1 (6 bases). This CDR3 comprises 16 residues. Between the trimmed V and J ends, which lost 4 bases and 0 bases, there was a span of 16 bases. The germline V gene has CDR1 WSHSY and CDR2 SAAADI. The CDR3 DNA reads TGCGCCAGCAGTGCCATCCAGGGGTCGAGCTCCTACGAGCAGTACTTC. It translates to CASSAIQGSSSYEQYF.

This CDR3 reads CASLPTGTGTDTQYF. As DNA, the CDR3 is TGTGCCAGCCTGCCAACAGGGACTGGGACAGATACGCAGTATTTT. This chain joins TRBV7-9 and TRBJ2-3; D tentatively reads TRBD1 or TRBD2 (6 bases each). This CDR3 has 15 residues. The germline CDR1 and CDR2 sequences are SEHNR and FQNEAQ (reference sequence). Trimming took 8 bases from V and 3 from J, leaving 18 bases between them.

This clonotype has a count of ten or more. The V and J genes are TRBV19 and TRBJ1-6; D ambiguous. The ends were cut back, 6 bases at V and 6 bases at J, with 15 bases in the middle. This CDR3 is 15 amino acids long. The germline CDR1 and CDR2 sequences are LNHDA and SQIVND (reference sequence). The CDR3 sequence: CASSIALPLNSPLHF. CDR3 bases: TGTGCCAGTAGCATCGCCTTACCTCTTAATTCACCCCTCCACTTT.

The rearrangement links TRBV28 to TRBJ1-1; D unresolved. The V gene lost 7 bases and the J gene lost 3 bases, with 9 bases spanning the gap. CDR1 MDHEN and CDR2 SYDVKM come from the germline V gene. There are 12 residues in the CDR3. Here the CDR3 DNA reads TGTGCCAGCAAGGAGGTGGACACTGAAGCTTTCTTT. Encoded protein: CASKEVDTEAFF.

The CDR3 here is CASKRAADTQYF. CDR3 sequence (DNA): TGTGCCAGTAAGCGAGCGGCAGATACGCAGTATTTT. V is TRBV7-9 and J is TRBJ2-3; D is perhaps TRBD2 (5 bases). The germline V gene has CDR1 SEHNR and CDR2 FQNEAQ (reference sequence). Trimming stripped 9 bases from V and 4 bases from J, with 11 bases between. The CDR3 totals 12 residues.

This clonotype was counted at least ten times. The chain has TRBV6-5 and TRBJ2-2; TRBD1 matches at 7 bases. After removal of 5 bases from V and 13 bases from J, the junction contained 4 bases not matched to a gene. Per germline, CDR1 MNHEY and CDR2 SVGAGI. The CDR3 runs 11 residues. The CDR3 nucleotides are TGTGCCAGCAGTCCCGGGACAGCGCTGTTTTTT. It codes for CASSPGTALFF.

This clonotype was counted ten times or more. This CDR3 reads CASSLDLRASGELFF. CDR3 in DNA: TGTGCCAGCAGCTTAGATCTCAGGGCCTCCGGGGAGCTGTTTTTT. The chain joins TRBV7-2 to TRBJ2-2; a possible D gene is TRBD1 (5 bases). The CDR3 totals 15 residues. Germline V gene sequence: CDR1 SGHTA, CDR2 FQGNSA. Trimming removed 1 base from V and 6 bases from J, with 12 bases in between.

The chain couples TRBV18 to TRBJ2-5; D gene unclear. The CDR3 has 13 amino acids. Trimming shortened V by 2 bases and J by 5 bases, and 9 bases separated the two germline ends. CDR1 and CDR2 from the germline V gene are KGHSH and LQKENI. The CDR3 reads CASSPKSRETQYF. CDR3 bases: TGTGCCAGCTCACCAAAAAGCCGGGAGACCCAGTACTTC.